The present T cell receptor (beta chain) was sequenced within a study of T-cell memory formation after mild COVID-19. Overall study findings and caveats: CD4+ contracting clones were mainly CM and EM; CD8+ ones, EMRA. Later expanders leaned toward CD4+, whereas clones contracting from day 15 to 85 were balanced CD4/CD8.

5'RACE primed from the constant segment yielded TCR alpha and TCR beta cDNA libraries bearing sample barcodes and UMIs. TCRdb reprocessed the 5' RACE reads with MiXCR, giving one entry per CDR3 protein. Of about 470,000 distinct CDR3 sequences listed, around 27% were seen once; the top ten hold approximately 13%. With respect to this clonotype: Its antigen is as yet unknown.

CDR1 and CDR2 from the germline V gene are MNHNS and SASEGT. This CDR3 has 13 residues. V lost 5 bases, J lost 4 bases, and 12 bases lay in between. The origin of this receptor is an adult woman who had mild COVID-19 (a few samples of this study predate the infection). Cell type and time point are not known. This chain links TRBV6-1 with TRBJ2-7; D may be TRBD1 or TRBD2 (5 bases each). Material: PBMCs or a T cell subset sorted from them (not recorded which). This CDR3 is CASSRGGLYEQYF. CDR3 coding DNA: TGTGCCAGCAGTCGGGGCGGACTTTACGAGCAGTACTTC.